These 23 T cell receptor beta chains came from one sample sequenced in a study of blood T cell repertoires in COVID-19 (dated by TCRdb to the early 2020s). Libraries were prepared through the immunoSEQ multiplex PCR assay. TCRdb re-hosts the immuneACCESS table, in-frame sequences only. Its copies lack some clones; in the studies checked, an unresolved V gene accounts for under half of them, and the cause for the rest is not known. This sample gives around 71,000 clones in total; 65% to 90% of them show up just once. Of the sample, 6.5% to 7.5% falls within the top ten clones. The sample consisted of peripheral blood. The receptor set was obtained from a man aged 25 to 45 with COVID-19, enrolled during active disease.

V gene TRBV3-1 (or the pseudogene TRBV3-2) combines with J gene TRBJ1-6, with D maybe TRBD1 (5 bases). Trimming pared 6 bases from V and 0 bases from J, leaving 12 bases between. Germline assignment: CDR1 LGHDT and CDR2 YNNKEL (reference sequence). This CDR3 spans 16 amino acids. The CDR3 reads CASRPRTSSYNSPLHF. The CDR3, as DNA: TGTGCCAGCAGACCTCGGACAAGCTCCTATAATTCACCCCTCCACTTT.

This clone occurred a few times. A read error may be the cause here, since a much bigger clone is one base away. This CDR3 is also generated by other DNA sequences in the sample. The rearrangement uses TRBV12-3 or TRBV12-4 and TRBJ1-4, with 9 bases fitting TRBD1. Germline trimming cut 3 bases from V and 8 bases from J; bases unmatched to any gene: 1. The length of the CDR3 is 13 residues. CDR3 sequence reads: CASSLGQGEKLFF. The CDR3 nucleotides read TGTGCCAGCAGTTTGGGACAGGGAGAAAAACTGTTTTTT.

Only a few counts were recorded for this clone. Here the CDR3 DNA reads TGTGCCTGGAGTGTACCGAGTATAGGACTAGCGGGAGGAACCTACGAGCAGTACTTC. Protein: CAWSVPSIGLAGGTYEQYF. The genes are TRBV30 and TRBJ2-7, with 14 bases identical to TRBD2. The CDR3 is 19 residues long. J was trimmed by 2 bases and V by 0 bases; bases with no gene match: 12. Per germline, CDR1 GTSNPN and CDR2 SVGIG (reference sequence).

V gene TRBV5-1 combines with J gene TRBJ2-7, with TRBD2 matching over 8 bases. The germline V gene encodes CDR1 SGHRS and CDR2 YFSETQ. This CDR3 is 15 amino acids long. The junction had 9 bases not matched to a gene; V was cut back by 3 bases and J by 4 bases. The CDR3 spells CASSYTGTREYEQYF. DNA of the CDR3: TGCGCCAGCAGCTACACCGGGACTAGAGAATACGAGCAGTACTTC.

The rearrangement links TRBV28 to TRBJ2-2; 8 bases map to TRBD1. Germline V gene sequence: CDR1 MDHEN, CDR2 SYDVKM. This CDR3 comprises 14 residues. CDR3: CPMVGTGDPRELFF. DNA of the CDR3: TGTCCTATGGTGGGGACAGGTGACCCCCGGGAGCTGTTTTTT.

The J gene is TRBJ2-4, the V gene TRBV4-1; 9 bases agree with TRBD1. This CDR3 has 15 residues. V was pared by 0 bases and J by 7 bases, with 4 bases of the junction left unmatched. Germline CDR1 MGHRA, CDR2 YSYEKL. CDR3 sequence reads: CASSQEGTGFNIQYF. The CDR3 DNA is TGCGCCAGCAGCCAAGAGGGGACAGGGTTCAACATTCAGTACTTC.

The chain links TRBV6-5 to TRBJ2-7; TRBD2 agrees at 8 bases. The CDR3 covers 15 residues. After removal of 5 bases from V and 2 bases from J, the junction contained 8 bases not matched to a gene. From germline, CDR1 is MNHEY and CDR2 SVGAGI. CDR3 region: CASSPREGKTYEQYF. CDR3 DNA sequence: TGTGCCAGCAGTCCTCGGGAGGGCAAAACCTACGAGCAGTACTTC.

The CDR3: CASSQDSRPGEQFF. The DNA of the CDR3 is TGTGCCAGCAGCCAAGACTCCCGACCGGGTGAGCAGTTCTTC. The chain uses TRBV3-1 (or the pseudogene TRBV3-2) and TRBJ2-1; D not resolved. CDR1 is LGHDT, CDR2 YNNKEL, per germline (reference sequence). The CDR3 totals 14 residues. Between the trimmed V and J ends, which lost 0 bases and 9 bases, there was a span of 12 bases.

The chain couples TRBV6-6 to TRBJ2-3; no reliable D call. The CDR3 runs to 12 residues. Germline loops: CDR1 MNHNY, CDR2 SVGAGI (reference sequence). Trimming took off 7 bases at V and 2 bases at J, with 7 bases between the two ends. CDR3 in amino acids: CASTGYTDTQYF. CDR3 sequence (DNA): TGTGCCAGCACCGGGTACACAGATACGCAGTATTTT.

The V gene is TRBV14, the J gene TRBJ2-7; D perhaps matches TRBD1 (6 bases). This CDR3 is built from 11 residues. The V end lost 3 bases, the J end lost 7 bases, and 7 bases lay between the germline ends. CDR1 and CDR2 (germline): SGHDN, FVKESK. CDR3 region: CASSHGTEQYF. In DNA, the CDR3 is TGTGCCAGCAGCCACGGGACAGAGCAGTACTTC.

The V call is TRBV4-1, the J call TRBJ1-1, with D perhaps TRBD1 (6 bases). Deletions cut 1 base from V and 0 bases from J, with 9 bases between. CDR1 and CDR2 from the germline V gene are MGHRA and YSYEKL. The CDR3 spans 15 residues. CDR3 sequence: CASSQVSGVNTEAFF. In nucleotides, the CDR3 is TGCGCCAGCAGCCAAGTCTCAGGGGTGAACACTGAAGCTTTCTTT.

This chain uses TRBV24-1 with TRBJ1-4; D is uncertain. Trimming removed 7 bases from V and 0 bases from J, with 5 bases in between. The CDR3 is made up of 13 amino acids. CDR1 and CDR2 (germline): KGHDR, SFDVKD. The CDR3 DNA reads as TGTGCCACCAGGGCGGCAACTAATGAAAAACTGTTTTTT. This gives the protein CATRAATNEKLFF.

This chain connects TRBV2 to TRBJ2-7; 11 bases are a match to TRBD1. The V gene's germline CDR1 is SNHLY and CDR2 FYNNEI. The CDR3 contains 14 residues. J gave up 3 bases and V 4 bases, and 2 bases lay outside the gene matches. CDR3 protein: CASSVGTGGYEQYF. CDR3 nucleotides: TGTGCCAGCAGTGTGGGGACAGGGGGCTACGAGCAGTACTTC.

The chain links TRBV28 to TRBJ1-3; the D gene is possibly TRBD1 (6 bases). Germline CDR1 and CDR2: MDHEN and SYDVKM. The ends were cut back, 2 bases at V and 1 base at J, with 15 bases in the middle. The CDR3 runs to 17 residues. DNA of the CDR3: TGTGCCAGCAGTTTAAGCGCCCTCGGACAGTCTGGAAACACCATATATTTT. Translating gives CASSLSALGQSGNTIYF.

This chain connects TRBV15 to TRBJ2-1; 7 bases match TRBD2. CDR1 LNHNV and CDR2 YYDKDF come from the germline V gene (reference sequence). Losses at the gene ends were 5 bases for V and 7 bases for J; bases not matched to a gene: 5. The length of the CDR3 is 13 residues. The DNA for the CDR3 is TGTGCCACCAGCGCGGGAGCAAAGAATGAGCAGTTCTTC. This translates into CATSAGAKNEQFF.

In this sample, this clone turned up once. The chain uses TRBV6-2 or TRBV6-3 and TRBJ1-6, with TRBD1 matching over 7 bases. V was clipped by 2 bases and J by 6 bases; unmatched bases: 4. The CDR3 spans 15 residues. CDR1 is MNHEY, CDR2 SVGEGT, per germline. The DNA of the CDR3 is TGTGCCAGCAGTTACCGGGACAGTCTTAATTCACCCCTCCACTTT. Protein sequence: CASSYRDSLNSPLHF.

V usage is TRBV6-5 and J usage is TRBJ2-7; 8 bases agree with TRBD1. With V trimmed by 6 bases and J by 2 bases, 9 bases remained unmatched. Germline CDR1 is MNHEY and CDR2 is SVGAGI. The CDR3 runs to 15 residues. The CDR3 is CASSAGQGVTYEQYF. The CDR3 region has the DNA TGTGCCAGCAGCGCAGGACAGGGTGTAACCTACGAGCAGTACTTC.

The rearrangement joins TRBV9 to TRBJ1-2; D is undetermined. Trimming removed 4 bases at V and 3 bases at J, with 13 bases between. Per the germline V gene, CDR1 is SGDLS and CDR2 is YYNGEE. The CDR3 is made up of 14 amino acids. The CDR3 sequence: CASSKSSGDYGYTF. In DNA form, the CDR3 reads TGTGCCAGCAGCAAAAGCTCGGGAGACTATGGCTACACCTTC.

The CDR3 sequence is CANEGEGNTIYF. CDR3 DNA sequence: TGTGCAAACGAGGGGGAGGGGAACACCATATATTTT. The V call is TRBV10-3, the J call TRBJ1-3; D perhaps matches TRBD1 (6 bases). Germline lookup yields CDR1 ENHRY and CDR2 SYGVKD. The CDR3 extends over 12 amino acids.

The chain combines TRBV28 with TRBJ1-5; no clear D gene. V was clipped by 6 bases and J by 3 bases, with 6 bases between them. CDR1 and CDR2 (germline): MDHEN, SYDVKM. CDR3 length: 12 residues. CDR3 nucleotide sequence: TGTGCCAGCAGCAGGATCAATCAGCCCCAGCATTTT. This sequence encodes CASSRINQPQHF.

The chain recombines TRBV2 with TRBJ2-7, with 9 bases lining up with TRBD2. This CDR3 has 14 residues. The trim removed 7 bases at V and 3 bases at J, leaving 7 bases unmatched. The germline V gene has CDR1 SNHLY and CDR2 FYNNEI. The CDR3 here is CASTASGNHYEQYF. In nucleotides, the CDR3 is TGTGCCAGCACGGCTAGCGGGAACCACTACGAGCAGTACTTC. The full variable domain, completed using reference TRBV2 and TRBJ2-7, is EPEVTQTPSHQVTQMGQEVILRCVPISNHLYFYWYRQILGQKVEFLVSFYNNEISEKSEIFDDQFSVERPDGSNFTLKIRSTKLEDSAMYFCASTASGNHYEQYFGPGTRLTVT.

V gene TRBV2 combines with J gene TRBJ2-1, with D possibly TRBD2 on 5 matching bases. V gave up 1 base and J gave up 4 bases, with 8 bases separating them. The CDR3 totals 14 residues. CDR1 is SNHLY, CDR2 FYNNEI, per germline. The CDR3 sequence is CASSEVGGYNEQFF. CDR3 sequence (DNA): TGTGCCAGCAGTGAAGTCGGCGGGTACAATGAGCAGTTCTTC.

This chain links TRBV30 with TRBJ2-3; tentatively, D is TRBD2 (5 bases). This CDR3 is built from 18 residues. Per germline, CDR1 GTSNPN and CDR2 SVGIG (reference sequence). The V gene lost 3 bases and the J gene lost 2 bases, with 24 bases spanning the gap. The CDR3 region has the DNA TGTGCCTGGAGGCCCGGCGTCACCCGCACTAGGACCACAGATACGCAGTATTTT. This sequence encodes CAWRPGVTRTRTTDTQYF.